The clone carrying this T cell receptor (beta chain) was counted only a few times. What it binds is unknown. These data come from a study of blood T cells in healthy people across ages. Study observations and caveats: From one million sequenced T cells, diversity estimates were lower bounds. PBMCs left unsorted prevented a conclusive naive versus antigen-experienced comparison.

Per the germline V gene, CDR1 is LGHDT and CDR2 is YNNKEL (reference sequence). This CDR3 region has 13 residues. The germline V and J ends were trimmed by 6 bases and 8 bases, with 14 bases remaining between them. With a J-beta primer mix and a sample-barcoded 5' primer, a second PCR ran about 6 to 11 cycles. TCRdb re-called the 5' RACE reads with MiXCR, one entry per CDR3 protein. The sample records 1.5 million to 2 million distinct CDR3 sequences, 35% to 50% being singletons. This chain uses TRBV3-1 with TRBJ2-1; D unclear. The TCR sequence derives from a human donor in good health. The sequenced sample consisted of blood. The CDR3 protein is CASSPSGVDEQFF. For the CDR3, the DNA is TGTGCCAGCAGTCCCTCTGGTGTGGATGAGCAGTTCTTC.